Given below is one T cell receptor beta chain in context. Measured with immunoSEQ multiplex PCR; TCRdb has only the in-frame clones, and not every one. This sample has around 130,000 clones, with around 87% found just once. Germline V gene lookup returns CDR1 LGHNA and CDR2 YNFKEQ. The CDR3 has 17 residues. V dropped 1 base and J dropped 3; count of bases not matched to a gene: 5. These data originate in a study of control samples from healthy donors and cancer patients. V usage is TRBV4-2 and J usage is TRBJ2-6; TRBD2 matches at 8 bases. This receptor was taken from a man aged 25 to 40 in good health. The sample consisted of blood. CDR3 DNA sequence: TGTGCCAGCAGCCAAGGGCGGGGGGAAATTGGGGCCAACGTCCTGACTTTC. Residues: CASSQGRGEIGANVLTF.